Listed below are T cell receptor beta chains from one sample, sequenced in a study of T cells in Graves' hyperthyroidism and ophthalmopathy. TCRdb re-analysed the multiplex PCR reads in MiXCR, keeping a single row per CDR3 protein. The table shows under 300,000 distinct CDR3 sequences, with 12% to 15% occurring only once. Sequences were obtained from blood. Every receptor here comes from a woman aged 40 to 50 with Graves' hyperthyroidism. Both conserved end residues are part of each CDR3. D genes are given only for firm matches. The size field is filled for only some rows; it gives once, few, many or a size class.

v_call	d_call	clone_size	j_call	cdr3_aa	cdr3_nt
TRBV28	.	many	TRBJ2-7	CASSFGGFRGEQYF	TGTGCCAGCAGTTTTGGTGGTTTCAGGGGCGAGCAGTACTTC
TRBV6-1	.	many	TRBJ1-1	CASSDRENTEAFF	TGTGCCAGCAGTGACAGAGAGAACACTGAAGCTTTCTTT
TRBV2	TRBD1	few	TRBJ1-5	CASRDRGEQPQHF	TGTGCCAGTAGGGACAGGGGGGAACAGCCCCAGCATTTT
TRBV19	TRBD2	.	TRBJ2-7	CASSIRAGAEQYF	TGTGCCAGTAGTATAAGAGCGGGAGCCGAGCAGTACTTC
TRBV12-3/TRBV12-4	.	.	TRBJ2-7	CASSLWDKHPPWSEQYF	TGTGCCAGCAGTTTATGGGACAAACACCCACCTTGGAGCGAGCAGTACTTC
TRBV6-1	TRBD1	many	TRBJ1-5	CASSDLAGGHQPQHF	TGTGCCAGCAGTGATCTTGCAGGGGGACATCAGCCCCAGCATTTT
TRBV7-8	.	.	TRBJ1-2	CASSLQRPYGYTF	TGTGCCAGCAGCTTACAGAGGCCCTATGGCTACACCTTC
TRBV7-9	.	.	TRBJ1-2	CASSLEGGGYGYTF	TGTGCCAGCAGCTTAGAGGGAGGGGGCTATGGCTACACCTTC
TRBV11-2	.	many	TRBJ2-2	CASSYSSLTGELFF	TGTGCCAGCAGCTACTCTTCTCTTACCGGGGAGCTGTTTTTT
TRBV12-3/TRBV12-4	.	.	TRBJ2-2	CASSPGESPNTGELFF	TGTGCCAGCAGCCCAGGGGAGTCCCCGAACACCGGGGAGCTGTTTTTT
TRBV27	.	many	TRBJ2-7	CASSLHLGPYEQYF	TGTGCCAGCAGTCTCCACTTGGGACCATACGAGCAGTACTTC